This passage covers 28 T cell receptor beta chains from one sample sequenced in a study of tumor-infiltrating lymphocytes in primary liver carcinoma. TCR beta cDNA was reverse-transcribed from approximately 0.45 ug of total RNA. The reaction used a constant-region primer and ProtoScript II reverse transcriptase. Libraries for TCR beta were built through three nested multiplex PCR rounds, which together made up a slightly modified ARM-PCR procedure. Forward primers for TRBV1-TRBV30 and a C-beta reverse primer served the first two PCR rounds, at around 9 cycles each. TCRdb analysed the multiplex PCR reads with MiXCR anew, one entry per CDR3 protein. The table includes 310,000 or so distinct CDR3 sequences, almost 60% detected once. The study extracted blood RNA from unsorted whole blood and also extracted germline DNA. Sequencing input: peripheral blood. The receptors stem from a woman under 40 with primary liver carcinoma and hepatitis B virus infection.

The chain combines TRBV5-1 with TRBJ2-1; TRBD2 matches 9 bases. Germline values: CDR1 SGHRS, CDR2 YFSETQ. Unmatched junction bases numbered 1, after V lost 0 bases and J lost 3 bases. The CDR3 consists of 15 residues. CDR3 coding DNA: TGCGCCAGCAGCTTGGGGACTAGCGTCTACAATGAGCAGTTCTTC. It encodes CASSLGTSVYNEQFF.

This clonotype has a count of ten or more. The chain links TRBV4-3 to TRBJ2-3; 9 bases fit TRBD2. Germline CDR1 is LGHNA and CDR2 is YSLEER. The CDR3 length is 17 residues. After removal of 0 bases from V and 2 bases from J, the junction contained 6 bases not matched to a gene. The CDR3 sequence is CASSQDRAGGFTDTQYF. CDR3 nucleotides: TGCGCCAGCAGCCAAGATCGGGCGGGAGGGTTCACAGATACGCAGTATTTT.

Comment on this clonotype: With a much larger clone just one base away, this may be a read error. V gene TRBV4-2 combines with J gene TRBJ2-3; D remains unclear. Germline lookup yields CDR1 LGHNA and CDR2 YNFKEQ. The CDR3 runs 13 residues. With 0 bases removed from V and 9 bases from J, the gap between germline ends came to 10 bases. The CDR3 coding sequence is TGTGCCAGCAGCCAAGAGGGATTTGGCACGCAGTATTTT. This encodes CASSQEGFGTQYF.

A word on this clonotype: At one of its ends the junction is not consistent with the germline gene, which may arise from a read error. V usage is TRBV7-9 and J usage is TRBJ2-7, with 8 bases aligning to TRBD1. The germline V gene encodes CDR1 SEHNR and CDR2 FQNEAQ (reference sequence). This CDR3 comprises 15 residues. CDR3 loop: CVSSWDRTSSYEQYF. The DNA of the CDR3 is TGTGTCAGCAGCTGGGACAGGACAAGCTCCTACGAGCAGTACTTC.

For this clonotype: This could be a read error, since a much larger clone is one nucleotide away. This rearrangement joins TRBV6-6 to TRBJ1-5; 8 bases are a match to TRBD1. CDR1 MNHNY and CDR2 SVGAGI come from the germline V gene (reference sequence). There are 14 residues in the CDR3. The CDR3 DNA sequence: TGTGCCAACAGTTCCGGACAGGGTAATCAGCCCCAGCATTTT. Its translation: CANSSGQGNQPQHF.

The chain combines TRBV12-3 or TRBV12-4 with TRBJ1-2, with a tentative D call TRBD1 (5 bases). The V gene lost 6 bases and the J gene lost 3 bases, with 11 bases spanning the gap. The CDR3 is 13 residues long. CDR3 amino acids: CASRQVVDYGYTF. The CDR3 region has the DNA TGTGCCAGCAGACAGGTAGTTGACTATGGCTACACCTTC.

In the case of this clonotype: Here the CDR3 omits its conserved ending phenylalanine or tryptophan, so a read error is the likely source. The CDR3 here is CASSLDVSSYEQYL. In nucleotides, the CDR3 is TGTGCCAGCAGCTTGGACGTGAGCTCATACGAGCAGTACCTC. The V gene is TRBV11-2, the J gene TRBJ2-7; no clear D gene. Trimming left V 3 bases short and J 4 bases short, with 13 bases between. The germline gives CDR1 SGHAT, CDR2 FQNNGV. This CDR3 spans 14 amino acids.

Comment on this clonotype: The conserved phenylalanine or tryptophan is not found at the CDR3 terminus, so this likely reflects a read error. The CDR3 loop reads CSVVLSGEWRVGNEQFL. The CDR3 DNA is TGCAGCGTTGTTTTGTCAGGAGAGTGGAGGGTCGGCAATGAGCAGTTCTTG. The chain joins TRBV29-1 to TRBJ2-1; D possibly corresponds to TRBD2 (6 bases). The CDR3 length is 17 residues. Trimming shortened V by 4 bases and J by 6 bases, and 25 bases separated the two germline ends. Germline V gene sequence: CDR1 SQVTM, CDR2 ANQGSEA.

This clonotype is a singleton in its sample. The chain is built from TRBV6-2 or TRBV6-3 and TRBJ2-4; 9 positions match TRBD2. V dropped 7 bases and J dropped 9; count of bases not matched to a gene: 10. Germline V lookup: CDR1 MNHEY, CDR2 SVGEGT. The CDR3 extends over 14 amino acids. In nucleotides, the CDR3 is TGTGCCAGCAAGGCGGGAGGGCGAACGGGCATTCAGTACTTC. This gives the protein CASKAGGRTGIQYF.

V gene TRBV6-1 combines with J gene TRBJ2-2; tentatively, D is TRBD2 (5 bases). Trimming removed 4 bases at V and 15 bases at J, with 12 bases between. Germline CDR1 and CDR2: MNHNS and SASEGT. CDR3 length: 11 amino acids. The CDR3 DNA sequence: TGTGCCAGCAGTGCCGTCGGGAAGTTGTTTTTT. Its translation is CASSAVGKLFF.

This clonotype was seen many times. The chain employs TRBV4-2 and TRBJ2-7; perhaps TRBD2 as D (5 bases). V was shortened by 0 bases and J by 2 bases, with 5 bases between the two germline ends. The CDR3 has 13 amino acids. Germline V gene lookup returns CDR1 LGHNA and CDR2 YNFKEQ. Here the CDR3 DNA reads TGTGCCAGCAGCCAAGAACTAGCCTACGAGCAGTACTTC. It encodes CASSQELAYEQYF.

In this sample, this clonotype turned up many times. This sequence joins TRBV12-3 or TRBV12-4 and TRBJ1-2; 12 nucleotides match TRBD1. The CDR3 runs 15 residues. Losses at the gene ends were 7 bases for V and 7 bases for J; bases not matched to a gene: 10. The CDR3 loop reads CASTLTGTGGSGYTF. The CDR3 bases are TGTGCCAGCACCCTGACGGGGACAGGGGGCTCTGGCTACACCTTC.

This clonotype was counted once. At one end, the junction sequence differs from germline, possibly due to a read error. This chain connects TRBV11-2 to TRBJ1-2; no clear D. Germline CDR1 and CDR2: SGHAT and FQNNGV. The CDR3 loop spans 12 amino acids. CDR3 nucleotides: TGCGCCAGCAGCTCTACACGGTTTGGCTACACCTTC. Translated, it gives CASSSTRFGYTF.

This clonotype was seen many times. The chain couples TRBV29-1 to TRBJ2-5; 15 bases line up with TRBD2. The CDR3 contains 14 residues. Germline-derived CDR1 and CDR2 are SQVTM and ANQGSEA. V was clipped by 8 bases and J by 3 bases; unmatched bases: 4. As DNA, the CDR3 is TGCAGCTGGACTAGCGGGAGGGGAAAAGAGACCCAGTACTTC. Protein product: CSWTSGRGKETQYF.

The chain joins TRBV27 to TRBJ2-5; TRBD2 agrees at 9 bases. Germline values: CDR1 MNHEY, CDR2 SMNVEV (reference sequence). This CDR3 has 15 amino acids. Trimming cost V 7 bases and J 3 bases; bases outside gene matches: 9. The CDR3 DNA is TGTGCCAGCAAGGTGCTACTAGCGGGCAAAGAGACCCAGTACTTC. This codes for CASKVLLAGKETQYF.

This clonotype showed up just once. With a much larger clone just one base away, this may be a read error. This rearrangement joins TRBV6-4 to TRBJ2-7; D is tentatively TRBD1 or TRBD2 (5 bases each). The CDR3 totals 13 residues. Germline V gene data show CDR1 as MRHNA and CDR2 as SNTAGT. CDR3 nucleotide sequence: TGTGCCAGCAGTGAGGGACCGAGCTACAAGCAGTACTTC. This codes for CASSEGPSYKQYF.

This clonotype occurred many times. The genes are TRBV11-3 and TRBJ2-4; 10 bases are a match to TRBD2. V gave up 5 bases and J gave up 7 bases; unmatched junction bases: 2. This CDR3 spans 13 amino acids. CDR1 is SGHNT, CDR2 YENEEA, per germline. DNA of the CDR3: TGTGCCAGCAGCCGTAGCGGGAGGAACATTCAGTACTTC. Its translation: CASSRSGRNIQYF.

As concerns this clonotype: A much larger clonotype is one base distant, so this may be a read error. The rearrangement uses TRBV11-2 and TRBJ2-2; TRBD2 might be the D (6 bases). Trimming took 4 bases from V and 7 from J, leaving 16 bases between them. The CDR3 has 15 amino acids. CDR1 and CDR2 (germline): SGHAT, FQNNGV. CDR3 bases: TGTGCCAGCAGCTCCCCGGGGGTGGTTGACGGGGAGCTGTTTTTT. It yields the protein CASSSPGVVDGELFF.

About this clonotype itself: The germline gene is not matched at one end of the junction; a read error may be the cause. The chain couples TRBV11-2 to TRBJ2-2; a weak D match, TRBD2 (6 bases). Germline-derived CDR1 and CDR2 are SGHAT and FQNNGV. The length of the CDR3 is 12 residues. The CDR3 loop reads CANSLAGGELFF. The CDR3 region has the DNA TGTGCCAACAGCTTAGCTGGCGGGGAACTGTTTTTT.

This clonotype was counted once. A much larger clonotype is one base distant, so this may be a read error. The chain joins TRBV4-3 to TRBJ2-7; D tentatively reads TRBD1 or TRBD2 (5 bases each). CDR3 length: 15 amino acids. CDR1 and CDR2 from the germline V gene are LGHNA and YSLEER. The CDR3: CVSSQVVGAGYEQYF. CDR3 sequence (DNA): TGCGTCAGCAGCCAAGTTGTCGGGGCTGGCTACGAGCAGTACTTC.

This clonotype was observed a few times. V gene TRBV12-3 or TRBV12-4 combines with J gene TRBJ1-1, with 7 nucleotides matching TRBD1. Trimming at V came to 3 bases and at J to 9 bases, leaving 7 bases not matched to a gene. This CDR3 region has 13 residues. The CDR3 sequence is CASSFGQGVKAFF. The CDR3 bases are TGTGCCAGCAGTTTCGGGCAGGGGGTAAAAGCTTTCTTT.

A note on this clonotype: A much larger clone differs from this one at a single base, so this may be a read error. The genes are TRBV7-8 and TRBJ2-2; unclear D gene. The germline V gene has CDR1 SGHVS and CDR2 FQNEAQ. The CDR3 length is 15 residues. DNA for the CDR3: TGTGCCAGCAGCTTCAGGTTCGCGAACGCCGGGGAGCTGTTTTTT. Its protein product is CASSFRFANAGELFF. The variable domain in full, with the rest retrieved from reference TRBV7-8 and TRBJ2-2, is GAGVSQSPRYKVAKRGQDVALRCDPISGHVSLFWYQQALGQGPEFLTYFQNEAQLDKSGLPSDRFFAERPEGSVSTLKIQRTQQEDSAVYLCASSFRFANAGELFFGEGSRLTVL.

The chain carries TRBV28 and TRBJ2-1, with D tentatively TRBD1 (5 bases). The CDR3 spans 13 residues. Trimming shortened V by 6 bases and J by 8 bases, and 14 bases separated the two germline ends. The germline gives CDR1 MDHEN, CDR2 SYDVKM. The CDR3 DNA reads TGTGCCAGCAGCAGGACACACTTGGATGAGCAGTTCTTC. Its protein product is CASSRTHLDEQFF.

This clonotype was seen repeatedly, ten times or more. The chain has TRBV12-3 or TRBV12-4 and TRBJ2-5; tentatively, D is TRBD2 (5 bases). V lost 6 bases and J lost 4, with 9 bases in between. This CDR3 has 12 amino acids. Written as DNA, the CDR3 is TGTGCCAGCAGCTTCCTAGCAGAGACCCAGTACTTC. This encodes CASSFLAETQYF.

Points on this clonotype: A much more abundant neighbour one base away suggests this may be a read error. The chain combines TRBV6-6 with TRBJ2-1, with D hard to call. Germline CDR1 MNHNY, CDR2 SVGAGI (reference sequence). The CDR3 is made up of 14 amino acids. CDR3 amino acids: CASIWSSSYNEQSF. CDR3 bases: TGTGCCAGCATTTGGAGTAGCTCCTACAATGAGCAGTCCTTC.

V gene TRBV6-2 or TRBV6-3 combines with J gene TRBJ2-5, with 9 nucleotides matching TRBD2. Germline V gene data show CDR1 as MNHEY and CDR2 as SVGEGT. This CDR3 has 17 residues. The junction had 27 bases not matched to a gene; V was cut back by 8 bases and J by 14 bases. The CDR3 is CASRLAGLMGAQETHYF. The CDR3 DNA follows: TGTGCCAGCCGGCTAGCGGGACTCATGGGGGCCCAAGAGACTCACTACTTC.

A few counts support this clonotype. The genes are TRBV6-5 and TRBJ2-7; D gene uncertain. CDR1 and CDR2 from the germline V gene are MNHEY and SVGAGI. The V end lost 0 bases, the J end lost 3 bases, and 12 bases lay between the germline ends. The CDR3 is made up of 15 amino acids. CDR3 residues: CASSYSSLHFYEQYF. The CDR3 DNA follows: TGTGCCAGCAGTTACTCGAGCCTGCATTTCTACGAGCAGTACTTC.

Concerning this clonotype: A junction end diverges from the germline sequence, so it may reflect a read error. This chain links TRBV28 with TRBJ2-7, with D possibly being TRBD2 (5 bases). This CDR3 contains 13 residues. CDR1 and CDR2 from the germline V gene are MDHEN and SYDVKM. CDR3 bases: TGTGCCAGCTTCGATCTAGTAGACTACGAGCAATACTTC. Its translation is CASFDLVDYEQYF.